The 2 T cell receptor beta chains below were found in one sample sequenced in a study of cytomegalovirus exposure and HLA in healthy donors. PCR was performed using 60 Vbeta and 13 Jbeta primers. Clones were read by immunoSEQ multiplex PCR, and TCRdb kept only the in-frame ones, dropping some. The sample holds about 130,000 clones, approximately 80% seen once. Sequenced: PBMCs. The receptors derive from a woman in her fifties or sixties in good health and CMV-seronegative.

J is TRBJ1-1 and V is TRBV11-3; D uncertain. V gave up 0 bases and J gave up 4 bases, with 6 bases separating them. The CDR3 covers 13 residues. In germline, CDR1 is SGHNT, CDR2 YENEEA. The CDR3 DNA reads TGTGCCAGCAGCTTAGAGAGTGGCACTGAAGCTTTCTTT. Its protein product is CASSLESGTEAFF.

The gene calls are TRBV5-6 and TRBJ2-1; D not resolved. The germline CDR1 and CDR2 sequences are SGHDT and YYEEEE. This CDR3 has 14 residues. Trimming shortened V by 7 bases and J by 0 bases, and 11 bases separated the two germline ends. This CDR3 reads CASYRSFSYNEQFF. The DNA of the CDR3 is TGTGCCAGCTACCGGAGTTTCTCCTACAATGAGCAGTTCTTC.